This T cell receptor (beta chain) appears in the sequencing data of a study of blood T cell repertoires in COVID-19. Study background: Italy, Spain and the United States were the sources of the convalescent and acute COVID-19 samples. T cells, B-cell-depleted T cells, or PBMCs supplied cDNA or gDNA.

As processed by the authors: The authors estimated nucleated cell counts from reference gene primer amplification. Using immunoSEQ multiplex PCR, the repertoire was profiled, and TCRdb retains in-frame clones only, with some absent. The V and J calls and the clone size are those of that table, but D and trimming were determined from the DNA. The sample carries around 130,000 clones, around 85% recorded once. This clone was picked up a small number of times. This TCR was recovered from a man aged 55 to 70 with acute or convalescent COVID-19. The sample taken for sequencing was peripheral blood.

DNA of the CDR3: TGTGCCAGCAGTTACTCGAGAGGGAGAGCTAAAGAGCAGTACTTC. This gives the protein CASSYSRGRAKEQYF. J is TRBJ2-7 and V is TRBV6-5; D perhaps matches TRBD2 (5 bases). Trimming cost V 0 bases and J 7 bases, with 16 bases left between them. This CDR3 has 15 amino acids. Germline V gene data show CDR1 as MNHEY and CDR2 as SVGAGI.